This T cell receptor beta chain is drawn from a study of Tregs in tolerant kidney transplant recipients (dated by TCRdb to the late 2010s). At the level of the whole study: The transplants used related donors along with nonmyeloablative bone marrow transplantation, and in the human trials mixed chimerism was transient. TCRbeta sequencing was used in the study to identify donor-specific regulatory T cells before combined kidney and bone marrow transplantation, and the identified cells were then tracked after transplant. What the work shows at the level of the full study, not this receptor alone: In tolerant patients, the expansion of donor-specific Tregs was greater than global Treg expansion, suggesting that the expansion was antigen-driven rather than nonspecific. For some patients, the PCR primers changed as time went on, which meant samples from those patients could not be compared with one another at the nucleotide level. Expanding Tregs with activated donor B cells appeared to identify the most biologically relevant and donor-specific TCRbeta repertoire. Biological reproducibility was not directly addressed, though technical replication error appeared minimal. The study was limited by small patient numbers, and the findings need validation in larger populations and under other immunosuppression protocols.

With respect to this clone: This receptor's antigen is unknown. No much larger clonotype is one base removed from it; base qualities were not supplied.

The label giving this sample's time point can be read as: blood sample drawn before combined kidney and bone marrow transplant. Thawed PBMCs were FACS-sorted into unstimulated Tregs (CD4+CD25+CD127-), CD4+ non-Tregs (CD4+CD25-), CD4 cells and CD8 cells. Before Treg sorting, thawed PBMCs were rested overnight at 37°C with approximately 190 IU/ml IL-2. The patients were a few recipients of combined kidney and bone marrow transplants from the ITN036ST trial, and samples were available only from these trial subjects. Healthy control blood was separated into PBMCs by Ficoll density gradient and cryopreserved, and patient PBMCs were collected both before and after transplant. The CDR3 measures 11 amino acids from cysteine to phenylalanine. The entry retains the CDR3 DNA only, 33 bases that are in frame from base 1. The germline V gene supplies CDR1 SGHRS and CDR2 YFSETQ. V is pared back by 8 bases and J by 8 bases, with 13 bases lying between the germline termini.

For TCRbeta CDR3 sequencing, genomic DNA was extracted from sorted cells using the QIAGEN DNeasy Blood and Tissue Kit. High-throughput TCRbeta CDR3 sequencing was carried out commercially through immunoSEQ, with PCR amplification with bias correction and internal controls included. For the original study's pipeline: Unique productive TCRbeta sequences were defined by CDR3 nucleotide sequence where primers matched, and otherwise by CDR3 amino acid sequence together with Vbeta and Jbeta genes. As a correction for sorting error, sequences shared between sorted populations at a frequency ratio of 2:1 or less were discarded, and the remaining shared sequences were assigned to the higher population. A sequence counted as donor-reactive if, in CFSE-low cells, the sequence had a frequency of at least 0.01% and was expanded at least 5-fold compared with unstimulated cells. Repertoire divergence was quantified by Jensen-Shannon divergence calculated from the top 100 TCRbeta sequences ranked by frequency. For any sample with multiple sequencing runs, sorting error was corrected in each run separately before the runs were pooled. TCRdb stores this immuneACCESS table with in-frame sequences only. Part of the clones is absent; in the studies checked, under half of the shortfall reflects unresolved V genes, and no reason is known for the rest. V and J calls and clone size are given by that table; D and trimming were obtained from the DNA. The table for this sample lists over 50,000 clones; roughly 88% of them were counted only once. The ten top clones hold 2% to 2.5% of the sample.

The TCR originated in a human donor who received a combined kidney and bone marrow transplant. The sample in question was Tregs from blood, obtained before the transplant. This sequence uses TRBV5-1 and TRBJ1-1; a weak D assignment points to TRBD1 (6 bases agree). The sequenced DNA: TGCGCCAGTTGGGGGGGCCTCGAAGCTTTCTTT. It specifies CASWGGLEAFF.